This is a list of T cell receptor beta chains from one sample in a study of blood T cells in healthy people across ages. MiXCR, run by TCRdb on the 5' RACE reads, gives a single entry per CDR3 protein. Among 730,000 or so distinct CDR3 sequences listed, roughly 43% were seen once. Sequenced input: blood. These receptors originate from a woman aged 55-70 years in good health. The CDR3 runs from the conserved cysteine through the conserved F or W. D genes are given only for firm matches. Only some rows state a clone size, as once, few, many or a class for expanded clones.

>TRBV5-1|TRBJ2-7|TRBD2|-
CASSLAGRDYEQYF
TGCGCCAGCAGCTTGGCCGGGAGGGACTACGAGCAGTACTTC
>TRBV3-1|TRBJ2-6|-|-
CASSRSSSGANVLTF
TGTGCCAGCAGCCGTAGTAGCTCTGGGGCCAACGTCCTGACTTTC
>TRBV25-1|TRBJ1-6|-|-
CASSEYGASGNSPLHF
TGTGCCAGCAGTGAGTACGGTGCTTCGGGAAATTCACCCCTCCACTTT
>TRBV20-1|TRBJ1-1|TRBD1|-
CSAPEGANTEAFF
TGCAGTGCTCCTGAGGGGGCCAACACTGAAGCTTTCTTT
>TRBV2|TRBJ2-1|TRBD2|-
CASREAGGPYNEQFF
TGTGCCAGCAGAGAAGCGGGAGGGCCCTACAATGAGCAGTTCTTC
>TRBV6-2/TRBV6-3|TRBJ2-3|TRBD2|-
CASSQHPGLAGSTDTQYF
TGTGCCAGCAGTCAGCACCCGGGACTAGCGGGCAGCACAGATACGCAGTATTTT
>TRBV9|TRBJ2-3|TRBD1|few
CASSVGGQSTDTQYF
TGTGCCAGCAGCGTAGGGGGACAGTCCACAGATACGCAGTATTTT
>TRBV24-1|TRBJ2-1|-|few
CATSGQESSYNEQFF
TGTGCCACCAGTGGACAGGAGAGCTCCTACAATGAGCAGTTCTTC
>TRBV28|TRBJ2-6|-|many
CASTPGGAGANVLTF
TGTGCCAGCACCCCTGGGGGCGCTGGGGCCAACGTCCTGACTTTC
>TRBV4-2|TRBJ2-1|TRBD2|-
CASGSTSGGFNKQFF
TGTGCCAGCGGGTCAACTAGCGGGGGGTTTAATAAGCAGTTCTTC
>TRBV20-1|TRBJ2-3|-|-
CSAPDYLTDTQYF
TGCAGTGCCCCGGACTACCTCACAGATACGCAGTATTTT
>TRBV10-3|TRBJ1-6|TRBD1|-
CAITPGQDSPLHF
TGTGCCATCACCCCGGGACAGGACTCACCCCTCCACTTT
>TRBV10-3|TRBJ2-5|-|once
CAISESGTDQKTQYF
TGTGCCATCAGTGAGTCGGGTACAGACCAAAAGACCCAGTACTTC
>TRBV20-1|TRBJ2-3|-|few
CSAREGTSTDTQYF
TGCAGTGCTAGAGAGGGGACTAGCACAGATACGCAGTATTTT
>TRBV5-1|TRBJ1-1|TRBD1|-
CASRKQGPNTEAFF
TGCGCCAGCAGGAAACAGGGGCCCAACACTGAAGCTTTCTTT
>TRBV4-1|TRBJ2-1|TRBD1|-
CASSHHQSGTGGTNEQFF
TGCGCCAGCAGCCATCACCAATCCGGGACAGGGGGGACGAATGAGCAGTTCTTC
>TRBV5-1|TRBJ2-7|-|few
CASSRPGDSYEQYF
TGCGCCAGCAGCCGACCGGGAGATTCCTACGAGCAGTACTTC
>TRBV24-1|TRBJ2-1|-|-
CATSEAGGNNEQFF
TGTGCCACCAGTGAGGCAGGGGGGAACAATGAGCAGTTCTTC
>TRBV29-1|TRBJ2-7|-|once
CSVVSGINEQYF
TGCAGCGTTGTTTCAGGAATCAACGAGCAGTACTTC
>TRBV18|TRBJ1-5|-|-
CASASGLLNQPQHF
TGTGCCAGCGCGTCAGGGCTACTCAATCAGCCCCAGCATTTT
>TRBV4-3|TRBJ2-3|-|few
CASSQVPGEFTDTQYF
TGCGCCAGCAGCCAAGTTCCGGGGGAATTCACAGATACGCAGTATTTT
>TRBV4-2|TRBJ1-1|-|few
CASSQSWTDNTEAFF
TGTGCCAGCAGCCAATCCTGGACAGACAACACTGAAGCTTTCTTT
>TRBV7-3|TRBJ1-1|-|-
CASSLTPPGGTEAFF
TGTGCCAGCAGCTTAACGCCGCCTGGGGGCACTGAAGCTTTCTTT
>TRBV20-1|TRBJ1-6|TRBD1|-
CSAVTGGSLGSPLHF
TGCAGTGCGGTCACAGGGGGTAGTCTGGGTTCACCCCTCCACTTT
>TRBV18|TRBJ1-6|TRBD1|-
CASSAGTGTNSPLHF
TGTGCCAGCTCAGCGGGGACAGGGACGAACTCACCCCTCCACTTT
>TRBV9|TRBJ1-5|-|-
CASSLGTQNQPQHF
TGTGCCAGCAGCTTGGGGACACAAAATCAGCCCCAGCATTTT
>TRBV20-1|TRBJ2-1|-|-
CSARYSGSSYNEQFF
TGCAGTGCCAGATATAGCGGATCATCCTACAATGAGCAGTTCTTC
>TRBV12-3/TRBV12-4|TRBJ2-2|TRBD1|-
CASSLKGARNTGELFF
TGTGCCAGCAGTTTAAAGGGGGCCCGGAACACCGGGGAGCTGTTTTTT
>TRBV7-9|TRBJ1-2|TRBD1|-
CASSPEGQGKGVDGYTF
TGTGCCAGCAGCCCAGAGGGACAGGGTAAGGGTGTTGATGGCTACACCTTC
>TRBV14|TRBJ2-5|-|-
CASNQAPGYQETQYF
TGTGCCAGCAACCAAGCTCCGGGGTACCAAGAGACCCAGTACTTC